The 3 T cell receptor beta chains in this list originate from one sample, sequenced in a study of T cells in Graves' hyperthyroidism and ophthalmopathy. Regions amplified from RNA transcripts were the TCR beta CDR3 regions. In the first-round RT-PCR of the TCR CDR3, the HTBI primer set was used. Using its own MiXCR run on the multiplex PCR reads, TCRdb lists one record per CDR3 protein. The sample lists approximately 560,000 distinct CDR3 sequences, 40% to 55% seen once, with just under 8.5% in the top ten. Sequencing was done on a sample of peripheral blood or thyroid tissue (not recorded which). The receptor set was obtained from a woman aged 18-29 years with Graves' hyperthyroidism.

This clonotype was observed a handful of times. This chain links TRBV5-4 with TRBJ1-2; D call uncertain. The CDR3 covers 15 residues. Germline V lookup: CDR1 SGHNT, CDR2 YYREEE (reference sequence). V was cut by 0 bases and J by 0 bases, with 9 bases left in between. CDR3 region: CASSLEQSANYGYTF. The CDR3 nucleotides are TGTGCCAGCAGCTTGGAACAGTCAGCTAACTATGGCTACACCTTC.

This clonotype appeared many times. The chain carries TRBV10-3 and TRBJ1-6, with 10 nucleotides matching TRBD1. The CDR3 runs to 16 residues. The germline V gene has CDR1 ENHRY and CDR2 SYGVKD. J gave up 3 bases and V 5 bases, and 4 bases lay outside the gene matches. For the CDR3, the DNA is TGTGCCATCAGTCTCGACAGGGGGCTCTATAATTCACCCCTCCACTTT. Translated, it gives CAISLDRGLYNSPLHF.

The V gene is TRBV14, the J gene TRBJ1-1; TRBD1 is a possible D gene (6 bases). Trimming pared 4 bases from V and 7 bases from J, leaving 13 bases between. Germline CDR1 SGHDN, CDR2 FVKESK. There are 13 residues in the CDR3. The CDR3 reads CASSRGGDDEAFF. The CDR3 DNA is TGTGCCAGCAGCCGCGGGGGCGACGATGAAGCTTTCTTT.